This T cell receptor (beta chain) was observed in a study of cytomegalovirus exposure and HLA in healthy donors. Here immunoSEQ multiplex PCR was the method, and the copy in TCRdb shows in-frame clones only, minus some. The top ten hold approximately 10% of the sample, which has about 160,000 clones, 84% seen once. J lost 3 bases, V lost 0 bases, and 2 bases had no gene match. From germline, CDR1 is SGDLS and CDR2 YYNGEE. The CDR3 spans 17 residues. The source material was PBMCs. V is TRBV9 and J is TRBJ1-6; the match to TRBD1 covers 11 bases. This sequence originates from a man aged 25 to 45 in good health and CMV-seropositive. The CDR3 nucleotides read TGTGCCAGCAGCGTAGGGGGGACAGGGGGCTATAATTCACCCCTCCACTTT. It is translated as CASSVGGTGGYNSPLHF.